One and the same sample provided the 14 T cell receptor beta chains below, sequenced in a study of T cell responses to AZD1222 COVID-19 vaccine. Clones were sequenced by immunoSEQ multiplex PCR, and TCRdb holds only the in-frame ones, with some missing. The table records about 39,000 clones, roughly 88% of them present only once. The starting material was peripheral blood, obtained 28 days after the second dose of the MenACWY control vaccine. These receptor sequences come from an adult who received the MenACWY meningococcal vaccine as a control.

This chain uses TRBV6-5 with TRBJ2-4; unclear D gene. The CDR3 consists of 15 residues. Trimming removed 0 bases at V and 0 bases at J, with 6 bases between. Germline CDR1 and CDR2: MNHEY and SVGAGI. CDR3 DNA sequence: TGTGCCAGCAGTTACTCGTCCGTAGCCAAAAACATTCAGTACTTC. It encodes CASSYSSVAKNIQYF.

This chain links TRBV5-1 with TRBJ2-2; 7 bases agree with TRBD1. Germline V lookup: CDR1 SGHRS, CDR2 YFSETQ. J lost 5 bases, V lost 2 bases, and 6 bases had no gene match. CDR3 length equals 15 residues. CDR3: CASSFRDSRTGELFF. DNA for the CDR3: TGCGCCAGCAGCTTCCGGGACAGCAGGACCGGGGAGCTGTTTTTT.

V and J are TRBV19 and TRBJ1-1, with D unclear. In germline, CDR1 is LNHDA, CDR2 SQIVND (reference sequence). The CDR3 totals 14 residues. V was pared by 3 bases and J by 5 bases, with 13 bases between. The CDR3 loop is CASSIPGYGTEAFF. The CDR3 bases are TGTGCCAGTAGTATCCCGGGGTATGGAACTGAAGCTTTCTTT.

The CDR3 nucleotides are TGTGCCAGCAGCTACCTACAGGGGCGGGGTGAAAAACTGTTTTTT. Translation gives CASSYLQGRGEKLFF. The V gene is TRBV28, the J gene TRBJ1-4; 7 bases are shared with TRBD1. Trimming cost V 6 bases and J 7 bases; bases outside gene matches: 11. Germline V gives CDR1 MDHEN, CDR2 SYDVKM. There are 15 residues in the CDR3.

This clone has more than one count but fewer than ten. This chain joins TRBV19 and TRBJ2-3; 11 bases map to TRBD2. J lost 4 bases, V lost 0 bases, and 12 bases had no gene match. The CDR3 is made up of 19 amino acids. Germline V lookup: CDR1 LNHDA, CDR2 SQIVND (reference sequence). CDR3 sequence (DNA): TGTGCCAGTAGTATAGAGGGCTCGATAGCGGGAGGGCCAGCAGATACGCAGTATTTT. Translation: CASSIEGSIAGGPADTQYF.

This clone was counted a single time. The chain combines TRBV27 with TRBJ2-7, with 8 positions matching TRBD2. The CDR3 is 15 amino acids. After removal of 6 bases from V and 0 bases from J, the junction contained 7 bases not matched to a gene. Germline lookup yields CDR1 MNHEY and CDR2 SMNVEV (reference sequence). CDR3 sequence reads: CASRQTSGLSYEQYF. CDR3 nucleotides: TGTGCCAGCAGGCAAACTAGCGGACTCTCCTACGAGCAGTACTTC.

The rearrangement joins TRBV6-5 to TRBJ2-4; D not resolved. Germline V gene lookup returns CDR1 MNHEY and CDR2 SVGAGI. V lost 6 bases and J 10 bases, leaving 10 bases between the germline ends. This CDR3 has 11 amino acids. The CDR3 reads CASRKGVIQYF. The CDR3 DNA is TGTGCCAGCAGGAAAGGAGTTATTCAGTACTTC.

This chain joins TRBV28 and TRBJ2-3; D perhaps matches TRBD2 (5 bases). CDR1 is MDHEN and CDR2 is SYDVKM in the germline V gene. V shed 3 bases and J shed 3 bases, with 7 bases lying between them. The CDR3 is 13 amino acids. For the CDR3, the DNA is TGTGCCAGCAGTTTCGAGCGGACAGATACGCAGTATTTT. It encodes CASSFERTDTQYF.

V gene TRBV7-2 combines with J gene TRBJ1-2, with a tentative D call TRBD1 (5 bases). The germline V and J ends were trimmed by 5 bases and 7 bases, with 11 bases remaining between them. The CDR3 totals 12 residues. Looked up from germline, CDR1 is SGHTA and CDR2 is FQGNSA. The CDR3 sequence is CASSHRQGGYTF. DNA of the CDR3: TGTGCCAGCAGCCATCGTCAGGGTGGCTACACCTTC. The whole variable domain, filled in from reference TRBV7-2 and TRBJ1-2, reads GAGVSQSPSNKVTEKGKDVELRCDPISGHTALYWYRQSLGQGLEFLIYFQGNSAPDKSGLPSDRFSAERTGGSVSTLTIQRTQQEDSAVYLCASSHRQGGYTFGSGTRLTVV.

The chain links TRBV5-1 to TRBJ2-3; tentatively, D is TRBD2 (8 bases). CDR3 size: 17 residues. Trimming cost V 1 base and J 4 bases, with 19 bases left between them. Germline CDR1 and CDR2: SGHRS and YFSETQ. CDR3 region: CASSLRSGGGRSDTQYF. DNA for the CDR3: TGCGCCAGCAGCTTGCGGTCGGGAGGGGGCCGGTCAGATACGCAGTATTTT.

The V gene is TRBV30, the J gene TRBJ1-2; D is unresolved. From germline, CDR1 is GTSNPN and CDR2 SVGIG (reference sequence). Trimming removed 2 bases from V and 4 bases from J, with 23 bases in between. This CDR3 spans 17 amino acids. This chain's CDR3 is CAWSINTRSSYAYGYTF. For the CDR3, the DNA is TGTGCCTGGAGTATAAATACTAGGAGTTCTTACGCCTATGGCTACACCTTC.

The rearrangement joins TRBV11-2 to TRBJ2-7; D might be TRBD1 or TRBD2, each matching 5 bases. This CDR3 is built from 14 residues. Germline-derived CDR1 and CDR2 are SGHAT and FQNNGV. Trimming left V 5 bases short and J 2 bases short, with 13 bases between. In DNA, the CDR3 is TGTGCCAGCAGCCCCGGGACGCTGACCTACGAGCAGTACTTC. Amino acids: CASSPGTLTYEQYF.

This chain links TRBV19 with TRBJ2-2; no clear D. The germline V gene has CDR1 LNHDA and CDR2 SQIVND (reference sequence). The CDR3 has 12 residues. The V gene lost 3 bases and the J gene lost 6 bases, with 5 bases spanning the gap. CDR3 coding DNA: TGTGCCAGTAGTATGCAGGCCGGGGAGCTGTTTTTT. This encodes CASSMQAGELFF.

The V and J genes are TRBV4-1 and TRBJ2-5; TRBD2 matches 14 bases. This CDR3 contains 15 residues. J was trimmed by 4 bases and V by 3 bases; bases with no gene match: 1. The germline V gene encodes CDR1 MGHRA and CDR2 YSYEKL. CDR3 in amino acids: CASSHGTSGRETQYF. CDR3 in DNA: TGCGCCAGCAGCCATGGGACTAGCGGGAGAGAGACCCAGTACTTC.